Presented here are 3 T cell receptor beta chains from one specimen sequenced in a study of cytomegalovirus exposure and HLA in healthy donors. PCR amplification relied on 60 Vbeta primers (plus 13 Jbeta primers). Profiling relied on immunoSEQ multiplex PCR, and the TCRdb table lists in-frame clones only, not all of them. This sample has some 110,000 clones, with approximately 70% found just once. Sequenced input: PBMCs. The receptors were sampled from a man aged 30 to 45 in good health and CMV-seropositive.

This clone was seen once. The rearrangement links TRBV29-1 to TRBJ2-7; a weak D match, TRBD2 (7 bases). The CDR3 consists of 14 residues. Germline V lookup: CDR1 SQVTM, CDR2 ANQGSEA. V lost 5 bases, J lost 2 bases, and 16 bases lay in between. The CDR3 DNA follows: TGCAGCGTTCCTAAGGGGGGGGACCCCTACGAGCAGTACTTC. It specifies CSVPKGGDPYEQYF.

This clone was recorded a few times. This rearrangement joins TRBV27 to TRBJ2-3, with TRBD1 identical over 7 bases. The V and J ends lost 2 bases and 2 bases, in that order; junction bases with no gene match: 4. There are 15 residues in the CDR3. Per the germline V gene, CDR1 is MNHEY and CDR2 is SMNVEV (reference sequence). In DNA, the CDR3 is TGTGCCAGCAGTTTAACGGGGACAGTCACAGATACGCAGTATTTT. As protein: CASSLTGTVTDTQYF.

This clone was counted only a few times. The rearrangement joins TRBV6-4 to TRBJ2-7, with 8 bases matching TRBD2. With 4 bases clipped from V and 2 bases from J, the junction kept 10 bases outside the gene matches. The CDR3 is 16 amino acids. Germline V CDR1 and CDR2: MRHNA, SNTAGT. Written as DNA, the CDR3 is TGTGCCAGCAGTGTCTGCTCGCGGGAGGCACCCTACGAGCAGTACGTC. Translation gives CASSVCSREAPYEQYV.